This T cell receptor (beta chain) was sequenced for a study of T-cell memory formation after mild COVID-19. Study-wide context: Largely donor-specific sequence clusters came from a couple of donors.

Notes on the study in general: CD4/CD8 balance held among clones contracting day 15 to 85, and later expanders leaned CD4+. SARS-CoV-2 specificity was not confirmed for second-wave clones peaking on day 37.

Concerning this clonotype itself: No antigen is known for it.

MiXCR, run by TCRdb on the 5' RACE reads, gives a single entry per CDR3 protein. Among some 490,000 distinct CDR3 sequences, roughly 18% were seen once, and the ten largest hold more than 9%. The sample comprised PBMCs or a T cell subset sorted from them (not recorded which). This receptor was taken from an adult woman who had mild COVID-19 (a few samples of this study predate the infection). Cell type and time point are not known.

CDR3 DNA: TGCGCCAGCAGCCGAACCGGGACAGTCAGCTATGGCTACACCTTC. Protein: CASSRTGTVSYGYTF. V is TRBV4-1 and J is TRBJ1-2, with 7 bases that match TRBD1. The CDR3 contains 15 residues. Trimming took 4 bases from V and 4 from J; bases not matched to a gene: 9. The germline V gene has CDR1 MGHRA and CDR2 YSYEKL.